This TCR beta chain was captured in a study of spatial heterogeneity in lung cancer. Study details: Detection of beta-chain sequences consistently exceeded that of alpha-chain sequences.

TCRdb redid the calling of the 5' RACE reads with MiXCR, one entry per CDR3 protein. The table lists some 10,000 distinct CDR3 sequences, roughly 13% of them singletons. Points from the study as a whole: The authors estimated that approximately 7% of tumor T cells were covered for alpha chains and about 12% for beta chains. Ubiquitous nonsynonymous mutations were tracked by counts of ubiquitous expanded TCRs, and regional ones by counts of regional expanded TCRs. Tumors with more nonsynonymous mutations had more expanded intratumoral alpha and beta TCRs.

Time point here: sample taken at primary tumor resection. The donors were 70 or so patients with non-small cell lung cancer that was early-stage and untreated. Germline CDR1 is SGHDT and CDR2 is YYEEEE. Germline trimming cut 5 bases from V and 4 bases from J; bases unmatched to any gene: 8. This CDR3 region has 15 residues. This clonotype was seen at least ten times. The antigen remains unidentified. The sequence came from a male donor with early-stage non-small cell lung cancer. The chain uses TRBV5-6 and TRBJ1-5, with 8 bases matching TRBD1. This material consisted of lung tumor tissue, taken at surgery. CDR3 residues: CASSFQGAPNQPQHF. In DNA form, the CDR3 reads TGTGCCAGCAGTTTTCAGGGGGCGCCGAATCAGCCCCAGCATTTT.